Listed here is a single T cell receptor (beta chain). The data belong to a study of cytomegalovirus exposure and HLA in healthy donors. CDR3 length equals 14 residues. V gave up 4 bases and J gave up 2 bases, with 11 bases separating them. CDR1 and CDR2 (germline): MNHNS, SASEGT. This PCR relied on a set of 60 Vbeta primers and 13 Jbeta primers. Libraries were prepared by immunoSEQ multiplex PCR; TCRdb keeps only in-frame clonotypes and omits some of them. The data contain under 150,000 clones, approximately 83% of them singletons. The receptor comes from a woman aged 35 to 49 in good health and CMV-seronegative. The V gene is TRBV6-1, the J gene TRBJ1-1; D call uncertain. The sample was PBMCs. CDR3 coding DNA: TGTGCCAGCAGTGTAGAGATTTTTAACACTGAAGCTTTCTTT. Translating it yields CASSVEIFNTEAFF.